The clone carrying this T cell receptor beta chain showed up just once. Its antigen is not known. The CDR3 covers 15 residues. Looked up from germline, CDR1 is SGHRS and CDR2 is YFSETQ. V lost 1 base to trimming and J lost 4 bases, with 9 bases between them. These data are taken from a study of graft-versus-host responses after intestinal transplantation. Across the study: Recipients had transplants, and these were multivisceral, liver-intestinal, or isolated intestinal. Anti-thymocyte globulin induction preceded 2 to 4 years of tacrolimus and steroid maintenance in all recipients. The study, taken as a whole, reports: Researchers found peak circulating GvH clone levels linked to early post-transplant HvG declines. Recipient bone marrow held GvH clones, some seen earlier in ileum or blood.

Sequenced by immunoSEQ multiplex PCR; TCRdb stores in-frame clones only, minus some. The top ten hold roughly 0.36% of the sample, which has over 80,000 clones, about 90% seen once. This chain connects TRBV5-1 to TRBJ2-6, with D hard to call. This TCR was recovered from a human donor who was the organ donor for an intestinal transplant. This specimen was unstimulated CD8+ T cells sorted from spleen or lymph node cells, taken before transplant. The CDR3 reads CASSLTGAGANVLTF. DNA of the CDR3: TGCGCCAGCAGCTTGACCGGTGCCGGGGCCAACGTCCTGACTTTC.